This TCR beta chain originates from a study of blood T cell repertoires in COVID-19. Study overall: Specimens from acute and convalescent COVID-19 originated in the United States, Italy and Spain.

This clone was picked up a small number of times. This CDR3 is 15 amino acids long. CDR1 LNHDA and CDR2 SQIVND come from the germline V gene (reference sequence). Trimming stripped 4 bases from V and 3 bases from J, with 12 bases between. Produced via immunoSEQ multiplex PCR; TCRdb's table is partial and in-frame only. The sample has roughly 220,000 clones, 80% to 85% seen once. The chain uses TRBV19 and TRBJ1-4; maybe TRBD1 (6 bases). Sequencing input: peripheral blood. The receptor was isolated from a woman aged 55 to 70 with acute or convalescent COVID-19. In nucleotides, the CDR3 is TGTGCCAGTAGTAGCAGCAGGGGCCCTAATGAAAAACTGTTTTTT. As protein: CASSSSRGPNEKLFF.